This section outlines one T cell receptor beta chain sequence together with its context. The antigen is not known. V lost 3 bases, J lost 5 bases, and 4 bases stayed unmatched. Germline V gene sequence: CDR1 LGHDT, CDR2 YNNKEL (reference sequence). This CDR3 comprises 15 residues. This entry comes from a study of regulatory T cells in long-lasting Graves disease. Study-wide background: Positivity for TSH receptor antibodies plus over 5 years of antithyroid drugs meant persistent Graves' disease.

Study findings and constraints: Persistent disease showed a preference for TRBV28, TRBJ1-2 and TRBJ2-5.

Time point indicated: persistent/refractory GD, antithyroid drugs over 5 years with positive TRAb. The TCR library used RNA extracted from PBMCs. As a group, patients came from one endocrinology department in Xi'an, China. EDTA tubes collected 9 to 9.5 milliliters of peripheral blood. Through Arm-PCR of CDR3 regions and iRepertoire HTBI primers, TCR beta libraries were built. Using its own MiXCR run on the multiplex PCR reads, TCRdb lists one record per CDR3 protein. Of approximately 470,000 distinct CDR3 sequences detected, less than 25% appear once; the ten largest clones hold 7.8%. Here the sequenced sample was peripheral blood mononuclear cells (PBMCs), taken when the disease was refractory, from a patient treated with antithyroid drugs. This sequence originates from a female donor with Graves disease. This sequence joins TRBV3-1 and TRBJ2-5, with 12 bases fitting TRBD2. The CDR3 protein is CASSQPLAGGETQYF. For the CDR3, the DNA is TGTGCCAGCAGCCAGCCCCTAGCGGGAGGGGAGACCCAGTACTTC.